The 26 T cell receptor beta chains presented below share a single source sample, sequenced in a study of T cell changes during pregnancy in multiple sclerosis. Repertoires were generated with immunoSEQ multiplex PCR, while TCRdb's copy carries only in-frame clones and drops some. The sample has under 110,000 clones, about 89% seen once. This specimen was peripheral blood, taken before pregnancy. These receptors were obtained from a female donor with multiple sclerosis, enrolled in a pregnancy study.

The chain couples TRBV27 to TRBJ1-1, with D tentatively TRBD1 (5 bases). Germline CDR1 MNHEY, CDR2 SMNVEV (reference sequence). The CDR3 spans 13 residues. Trimming took off 5 bases at V and 0 bases at J, with 7 bases between the two ends. The CDR3 DNA reads TGTGCCAGCAGTCTGACAGTGAACACTGAAGCTTTCTTT. Protein product: CASSLTVNTEAFF.

The chain uses TRBV6-6 and TRBJ2-7; possible D gene TRBD1, 6 bases. With 9 bases removed from V and 4 bases from J, the gap between germline ends came to 16 bases. The CDR3 has 13 residues. CDR1 and CDR2 from the germline V gene are MNHNY and SVGAGI (reference sequence). The CDR3 DNA reads as TGTGCCAGTTATGGGGACACACAGTACGAGCAGTACTTC. This translates into CASYGDTQYEQYF.

This clone showed up just once. The chain has TRBV28 and TRBJ2-2, with 15 nucleotides matching TRBD2. Germline V gene data show CDR1 as MDHEN and CDR2 as SYDVKM. J lost 10 bases, V lost 7 bases, and 7 bases had no gene match. This CDR3 contains 15 residues. CDR3 protein: CASNLGLAGGAELFF. The CDR3 DNA sequence: TGTGCCAGCAACCTAGGACTAGCGGGAGGGGCGGAGCTGTTTTTT.

V usage is TRBV30 and J usage is TRBJ1-1, with D possibly being TRBD1 (6 bases). Trimming cost V 2 bases and J 6 bases, with 13 bases left between them. This CDR3 region has 13 residues. CDR1 and CDR2 (germline): GTSNPN, SVGIG (reference sequence). CDR3: CAWSSGAVAEAFF. DNA for the CDR3: TGTGCCTGGAGTTCAGGGGCCGTGGCTGAAGCTTTCTTT.

V usage is TRBV27 and J usage is TRBJ2-7; 7 nucleotides match TRBD2. CDR3 size: 13 residues. CDR1 is MNHEY and CDR2 is SMNVEV in the germline V gene (reference sequence). J gave up 3 bases and V 3 bases, and 2 bases lay outside the gene matches. CDR3 sequence (DNA): TGTGCCAGCAGTTTGAGCGGGAACTACGAGCAGTACTTC. It specifies CASSLSGNYEQYF.

This chain joins TRBV7-9 and TRBJ2-1; TRBD2 agrees at 12 bases. Germline loops: CDR1 SEHNR, CDR2 FQNEAQ (reference sequence). The CDR3 has 16 residues. With V trimmed by 2 bases and J by 3 bases, 2 bases remained unmatched. The CDR3 DNA is TGTGCCAGCAGCTTACTAGCGGGGGGGCTCTACAATGAGCAGTTCTTC. Its translation is CASSLLAGGLYNEQFF. Full variable domain (missing parts from reference TRBV7-9 and TRBJ2-1): DTGVSQNPRHKITKRGQNVTFRCDPISEHNRLYWYRQTLGQGPEFLTYFQNEAQLEKSRLLSDRFSAERPKGSFSTLEIQRTEQGDSAMYLCASSLLAGGLYNEQFFGPGTRLTVL.

V gene TRBV19 combines with J gene TRBJ2-6, with 9 nucleotides matching TRBD1. CDR1 is LNHDA, CDR2 SQIVND, per germline (reference sequence). The CDR3 contains 18 residues. J gave up 0 bases and V 5 bases, and 8 bases lay outside the gene matches. The DNA for the CDR3 is TGTGCCAGTAGTCCCGGGACAGGGCTAGGCTCTGGGGCCAACGTCCTGACTTTC. This gives the protein CASSPGTGLGSGANVLTF.

The chain recombines TRBV6-5 with TRBJ2-5, with a tentative D call TRBD2 (6 bases). This CDR3 region has 14 residues. CDR1 and CDR2 from the germline V gene are MNHEY and SVGAGI. The germline V and J ends were trimmed by 5 bases and 5 bases, with 15 bases remaining between them. CDR3 loop: CASSVRGVRETQYF. CDR3 bases: TGTGCCAGCAGTGTACGCGGGGTCAGGGAGACCCAGTACTTC.

This clone occurred once. The chain is built from TRBV5-1 and TRBJ1-1, with TRBD1 identical over 8 bases. The CDR3 extends over 14 amino acids. Germline-derived CDR1 and CDR2 are SGHRS and YFSETQ. V was pared by 6 bases and J by 9 bases, with 13 bases of the junction left unmatched. DNA for the CDR3: TGCGCCAGCAACCTGGGCCCGGGACAGGCGCAAGCTTTCTTT. This codes for CASNLGPGQAQAFF. Together with reference TRBV5-1 and TRBJ1-1, the CDR3 gives the full variable domain: KAGVTQTPRYLIKTRGQQVTLSCSPISGHRSVSWYQQTPGQGLQFLFEYFSETQRNKGNFPGRFSGRQFSNSRSEMNVSTLELGDSALYLCASNLGPGQAQAFFGQGTRLTVV.

The chain couples TRBV6-5 to TRBJ2-5, with 9 bases that match TRBD1. V shed 5 bases, J shed 5 bases, and the junction held 6 bases outside the gene matches. The germline V gene has CDR1 MNHEY and CDR2 SVGAGI. This CDR3 contains 14 residues. CDR3 coding DNA: TGTGCCAGCAGTCTCACAGGGGGCAGGGAGACCCAGTACTTC. This gives the protein CASSLTGGRETQYF.

This clone showed up just once. The J gene is TRBJ2-3, the V gene TRBV7-9; 9 bases fit TRBD2. Germline lookup yields CDR1 SEHNR and CDR2 FQNEAQ (reference sequence). The CDR3 is 17 amino acids. The J segment lost 0 bases and the V segment lost 5 bases, leaving 9 bases of the junction unmatched. The CDR3 spells CASSPPRLAASTDTQYF. The CDR3 bases are TGTGCCAGCAGCCCGCCCCGACTAGCGGCTAGCACAGATACGCAGTATTTT.

CDR3 coding DNA: TGTGCCAGCAGCTTTGACAGGGCTTTAAGGACAGATACGCAGTATTTT. It encodes CASSFDRALRTDTQYF. V usage is TRBV5-6 and J usage is TRBJ2-3; 7 bases map to TRBD1. In germline, CDR1 is SGHDT, CDR2 YYEEEE. V was pared by 2 bases and J by 3 bases, with 9 bases of the junction left unmatched. The CDR3 spans 16 residues.

The chain combines TRBV4-1 with TRBJ2-7, with 7 bases that match TRBD1. Germline CDR1 is MGHRA and CDR2 is YSYEKL. V lost 5 bases and J lost 0; bases outside the gene matches: 7. The CDR3 spans 15 residues. For the CDR3, the DNA is TGCGCCAGCAGCTTACAGACAGGGAGCTCCTACGAGCAGTACTTC. This sequence encodes CASSLQTGSSYEQYF.

Concerning this clone: Here the CDR3 omits its conserved ending phenylalanine or tryptophan, so a read error is the likely source. The rearrangement uses TRBV28 and TRBJ1-2; 7 bases fit TRBD1. The junction had 6 bases not matched to a gene; V was cut back by 2 bases and J by 3 bases. The CDR3 has 15 residues. Germline CDR1 and CDR2: MDHEN and SYDVKM. The CDR3 spells CASSLTGQLDYGYTL. Here the CDR3 DNA reads TGTGCCAGCAGTTTAACGGGACAGCTAGACTATGGCTACACCCTC.

The chain recombines TRBV19 with TRBJ1-1; possibly TRBD1 for D (6 bases). This CDR3 region has 13 residues. V lost 5 bases, J lost 7 bases, and 14 bases lay in between. Per germline, CDR1 LNHDA and CDR2 SQIVND (reference sequence). The DNA for the CDR3 is TGTGCCAGTAGTCCGCGGACAGCAGTTGAAGCTTTCTTT. It translates to CASSPRTAVEAFF.

The count of this clone is one. The chain uses TRBV28 and TRBJ2-5; 7 bases agree with TRBD2. The CDR3 is 12 residues long. V shed 8 bases, J shed 1 base, and the junction held 1 base outside the gene matches. Per the germline V gene, CDR1 is MDHEN and CDR2 is SYDVKM. CDR3 protein: CASGTIQETQYF. The CDR3 nucleotides read TGTGCCAGCGGGACTATCCAAGAGACCCAGTACTTC.

The chain is built from TRBV21-1 and TRBJ1-4. TRBV21-1 is noted as a pseudogene. The CDR3 has 17 residues. CDR3: CASSKDFAGGRDEKLFF. The CDR3 nucleotides read TGTGCCAGCAGCAAAGATTTCGCGGGGGGGCGAGATGAAAAACTGTTTTTT.

The chain carries TRBV6-1 and TRBJ2-5, with D hard to call. The length of the CDR3 is 12 residues. Trimming pared 8 bases from V and 2 bases from J, leaving 9 bases between. The germline CDR1 and CDR2 sequences are MNHNS and SASEGT. The CDR3 DNA reads TGTGCCAGCCTGGCCTTTCAAGAGACCCAGTACTTC. Its translation is CASLAFQETQYF.

This clone was seen only a few times. The chain joins TRBV30 to TRBJ2-3; 9 bases are shared with TRBD1. This CDR3 is 15 amino acids long. Germline assignment: CDR1 GTSNPN and CDR2 SVGIG (reference sequence). V dropped 0 bases and J dropped 4; count of bases not matched to a gene: 5. The CDR3 nucleotides are TGTGCCTGGAGTGTGGACAGGGGATGGGCAGATACGCAGTATTTT. Translated: CAWSVDRGWADTQYF.

The chain recombines TRBV21-1 with TRBJ1-6; the table names TRBD1, a call not compared with the DNA. TRBV21-1 is recorded as a pseudogene. The length of the CDR3 is 13 residues. The CDR3 loop is CASSKGQRSPLHF. The CDR3 coding sequence is TGTGCCAGCAGCAAGGGACAGCGATCACCCCTCCACTTT.

This chain connects TRBV14 to TRBJ1-2; 7 bases line up with TRBD1. CDR3 size: 13 residues. Trimming at V came to 4 bases and at J to 5 bases, leaving 4 bases not matched to a gene. The germline V gene encodes CDR1 SGHDN and CDR2 FVKESK. This chain's CDR3 is CASSPDRIYGYTF. CDR3 sequence (DNA): TGTGCCAGCAGCCCGGACAGGATATATGGCTACACCTTC.

The CDR3 nucleotides read TGTGCCAGCAGTTTGCGGGATAGCACAGATACGCAGTATTTT. As protein: CASSLRDSTDTQYF. The chain recombines TRBV27 with TRBJ2-3, with a weak D call TRBD2 (6 bases). This CDR3 is 14 amino acids long. The germline gives CDR1 MNHEY, CDR2 SMNVEV (reference sequence). The V end lost 3 bases, the J end lost 0 bases, and 7 bases lay between the germline ends.

The chain recombines TRBV27 with TRBJ1-5, with D maybe TRBD1 (6 bases). The CDR3 extends over 14 amino acids. Germline V CDR1 and CDR2: MNHEY, SMNVEV (reference sequence). V lost 3 bases and J lost 6, with 12 bases in between. CDR3 region: CASSLGGQGQPQHF. The CDR3 nucleotides are TGTGCCAGCAGTTTGGGGGGGCAGGGTCAGCCCCAGCATTTT.

The chain is built from TRBV9 and TRBJ2-2; D not resolved. Trimming cost V 2 bases and J 1 base, with 12 bases left between them. The germline CDR1 and CDR2 sequences are SGDLS and YYNGEE. The CDR3 has 16 amino acids. The CDR3 region has the DNA TGTGCCAGCAGCGTGACCGCAGCGCTGAACACCGGGGAGCTGTTTTTT. Translated, it gives CASSVTAALNTGELFF. The variable domain in full, with the rest retrieved from reference TRBV9 and TRBJ2-2, is DSGVTQTPKHLITATGQRVTLRCSPRSGDLSVYWYQQSLDQGLQFLIQYYNGEERAKGNILERFSAQQFPDLHSELNLSSLELGDSALYFCASSVTAALNTGELFFGEGSRLTVL.

The V and J genes are TRBV5-5 and TRBJ2-5; D possibly corresponds to TRBD2 (6 bases). This CDR3 has 15 residues. V gave up 1 base and J gave up 4 bases, with 14 bases separating them. From germline, CDR1 is SGHKS and CDR2 YYEKEE (reference sequence). The CDR3 loop reads CASSLRAGRTETQYF. The CDR3 nucleotides are TGTGCCAGCAGCTTGAGAGCAGGGAGGACAGAGACCCAGTACTTC.

There are a few counts of this clone. The chain combines TRBV19 with TRBJ1-5, with 7 bases lining up with TRBD1. The CDR3 has 13 residues. The V and J ends lost 7 bases and 7 bases, in that order; junction bases with no gene match: 7. Looked up from germline, CDR1 is LNHDA and CDR2 is SQIVND (reference sequence). CDR3 loop: CASTKTGTQPQHF. CDR3 nucleotide sequence: TGTGCCAGTACTAAGACAGGGACCCAGCCCCAGCATTTT.